A single sample gave rise to the 30 T cell receptor beta chains below, sequenced in a study of blood T cell repertoires in COVID-19 (dated by TCRdb to 2018 to 2021). Library method: the immunoSEQ multiplex PCR assay. Here the immuneACCESS table is served through TCRdb, limited to in-frame sequences with V and J called. Missing clones are a known gap in these copies; in checked studies unresolved V genes cover under half, and the rest lacks a known reason. This sample lists 150,000 or so clones; over 80% were detected once. Together, the top ten hold about 4.4% of the sample. Sequencing was performed on PBMCs or T cells enriched from blood (not recorded which). The receptors stem from a woman aged 45-65 years who had recovered from COVID-19.

V usage is TRBV10-3 and J usage is TRBJ1-2; the D is unclear. CDR3 length equals 12 residues. Germline-derived CDR1 and CDR2 are ENHRY and SYGVKD. The germline V and J ends were trimmed by 4 bases and 6 bases, with 9 bases remaining between them. The CDR3 loop reads CAISGWRNGYTF. The CDR3 nucleotides are TGTGCCATCAGTGGATGGAGGAATGGCTACACCTTC.

Only one count was recorded for this clone. The DNA of the CDR3 is TGTGCCAGCAGAACGGGCGGGGCCAACAATGAGCAGTTCTTC. It encodes CASRTGGANNEQFF. J is TRBJ2-1 and V is TRBV6-5; D is possibly TRBD2 (6 bases). The ends were cut back, 6 bases at V and 5 bases at J, with 14 bases in the middle. CDR3 length: 14 residues. Per germline, CDR1 MNHEY and CDR2 SVGAGI.

This clone was seen only a few times. The chain links TRBV9 to TRBJ2-1; TRBD2 aligns across 11 bases. V trimming: 3 bases; J trimming: 6 bases; junction bases outside the gene matches: 11. The CDR3 has 17 amino acids. The germline gives CDR1 SGDLS, CDR2 YYNGEE. The CDR3 here is CASSANVGTSGTNEQFF. As DNA, the CDR3 is TGTGCCAGCAGCGCAAACGTCGGGACTAGCGGTACCAATGAGCAGTTCTTC.

CDR3 coding DNA: TGTGCCAGCAGCCCACATCGCTCTGGAAACACCATATATTTT. It translates to CASSPHRSGNTIYF. The chain carries TRBV7-2 and TRBJ1-3; unclear D gene. This CDR3 comprises 14 residues. Germline V gene sequence: CDR1 SGHTA, CDR2 FQGNSA. V was trimmed by 5 bases and J by 0 bases, leaving 8 bases between them.

This clone is a singleton in its sample. V and J are TRBV18 and TRBJ1-2; unclear D gene. Trimming took off 0 bases at V and 5 bases at J, with 7 bases between the two ends. Germline V gives CDR1 KGHSH, CDR2 LQKENI. CDR3 size: 13 residues. The CDR3 loop reads CASSPPSYYGYTF. In nucleotides, the CDR3 is TGTGCCAGCTCACCACCGTCCTATTATGGCTACACCTTC.

The chain carries TRBV6-5 and TRBJ1-6; no definite D call. Trimming removed 1 base at V and 9 bases at J, with 10 bases between. This CDR3 spans 14 amino acids. Germline V CDR1 and CDR2: MNHEY, SVGAGI. CDR3 sequence reads: CASSYLGGGSPLHF. The CDR3 DNA is TGTGCCAGCAGTTACTTAGGAGGCGGTTCACCCCTCCACTTT.

This chain joins TRBV7-2 and TRBJ1-1; weak D call: TRBD1 (5 bases). This CDR3 region has 15 residues. Per the germline V gene, CDR1 is SGHTA and CDR2 is FQGNSA. V lost 0 bases and J 0 bases, leaving 8 bases between the germline ends. CDR3 amino acids: CASSLARDLNTEAFF. The CDR3 DNA is TGTGCCAGCAGCTTAGCGCGGGACCTGAACACTGAAGCTTTCTTT.

This chain links TRBV6-1 with TRBJ1-5, with D uncertain. CDR3 length equals 13 residues. Trimming left V 3 bases short and J 2 bases short, with 5 bases between. The germline gives CDR1 MNHNS, CDR2 SASEGT. The CDR3 DNA sequence: TGTGCCAGCAGTGAGGCGGGCAATCAGCCCCAGCATTTT. Its protein product is CASSEAGNQPQHF.

The V gene is TRBV7-5, the J gene TRBJ2-3; the table names TRBD1, a call not compared with the DNA. TRBV7-5 is noted as a pseudogene. The CDR3 spans 16 residues. The CDR3 DNA is TGTGTCAGAAGCTTACGGCCGACACAGGATTGGGATACGCAGTATTTT. Its protein is CVRSLRPTQDWDTQYF.

The genes are TRBV27 and TRBJ2-1, with TRBD1 matching over 9 bases. The CDR3 spans 14 residues. J was trimmed by 8 bases and V by 7 bases; bases with no gene match: 9. Germline loops: CDR1 MNHEY, CDR2 SMNVEV (reference sequence). CDR3 loop: CASNEQGATDEQFF. DNA for the CDR3: TGTGCCAGCAACGAACAGGGGGCCACAGATGAGCAGTTCTTC.

J is TRBJ1-5 and V is TRBV30; D is undetermined. This CDR3 has 13 residues. CDR1 and CDR2 from the germline V gene are GTSNPN and SVGIG (reference sequence). Trimming shortened V by 1 base and J by 11 bases, and 15 bases separated the two germline ends. The CDR3 DNA reads TGTGCCTGGAGTGCCTTCGCTGGAGGGTCCCAGCATTTT. Amino acid sequence: CAWSAFAGGSQHF.

The rearrangement links TRBV7-8 to TRBJ1-4; D might be TRBD1 (5 bases). The V and J ends lost 0 bases and 7 bases respectively, with 12 bases between them. The CDR3 is 15 amino acids. CDR1 is SGHVS, CDR2 FQNEAQ, per germline. CDR3 DNA: TGTGCCAGCAGCTTAGCTGGTCGGGGGGGTGAAAAACTGTTTTTT. Its translation: CASSLAGRGGEKLFF.

The V call is TRBV5-4, the J call TRBJ1-5, with 9 bases fitting TRBD1. V lost 0 bases to trimming and J lost 2 bases; unmatched junction nucleotides: 6. CDR3 length: 17 residues. The germline gives CDR1 SGHNT, CDR2 YYREEE (reference sequence). In nucleotides, the CDR3 is TGTGCCAGCAGCTTGGGGACAGGGGAGTTGGGCAATCAGCCCCAGCATTTT. This gives the protein CASSLGTGELGNQPQHF. Looking up the rest from reference TRBV5-4 and TRBJ1-5 gives the full variable domain: ETGVTQSPTHLIKTRGQQVTLRCSSQSGHNTVSWYQQALGQGPQFIFQYYREEENGRGNFPPRFSGLQFPNYSSELNVNALELDDSALYLCASSLGTGELGNQPQHFGDGTRLSIL.

The chain employs TRBV24-1 and TRBJ1-2, with TRBD1 matching over 8 bases. V shed 9 bases, J shed 8 bases, and the junction held 13 bases outside the gene matches. This CDR3 is built from 14 residues. Germline CDR1 is KGHDR and CDR2 is SFDVKD. Here the CDR3 DNA reads TGTGCCACCTGTATTACAGGGGGTCTTGGGGGCTACACCTTC. Translation: CATCITGGLGGYTF.

The chain links TRBV12-3 or TRBV12-4 to TRBJ2-2; unclear D gene. V was clipped by 5 bases and J by 6 bases, with 7 bases between them. The CDR3 length is 12 residues. CDR3 loop: CASSREPGELFF. CDR3 DNA sequence: TGTGCCAGCAGTCGAGAACCCGGGGAGCTGTTTTTT.

The chain recombines TRBV27 with TRBJ1-5; TRBD1 matches 9 bases. J lost 4 bases, V lost 7 bases, and 2 bases had no gene match. CDR1 and CDR2 from the germline V gene are MNHEY and SMNVEV (reference sequence). This CDR3 has 13 residues. CDR3 sequence: CASTTGGNQPQHF. CDR3 nucleotide sequence: TGTGCCAGCACGACAGGGGGGAATCAGCCCCAGCATTTT.

The chain carries TRBV2 and TRBJ2-7; TRBD1 aligns across 9 bases. The germline CDR1 and CDR2 sequences are SNHLY and FYNNEI. V gave up 6 bases and J gave up 6 bases; unmatched junction bases: 3. The CDR3 is 12 amino acids. The CDR3 DNA follows: TGTGCCAGCAGCGAGGACAGGGGCGAGCAGTACGTC. Its translation: CASSEDRGEQYV.

The chain joins TRBV30 to TRBJ2-1, with a tentative D call TRBD1 (6 bases). The CDR3 covers 14 residues. The germline CDR1 and CDR2 sequences are GTSNPN and SVGIG (reference sequence). V was shortened by 5 bases and J by 3 bases, with 14 bases between the two germline ends. CDR3 protein: CAWETGSYYNEQFF. The CDR3 DNA reads as TGTGCCTGGGAAACAGGGAGTTACTACAATGAGCAGTTCTTC. The variable domain in full, completed from reference TRBV30 and TRBJ2-1, reads SQTIHQWPATLVQPVGSPLSLECTVEGTSNPNLYWYRQAAGRGLQLLFYSVGIGQISSEVPQNLSASRPQDRQFILSSKKLLLSDSGFYLCAWETGSYYNEQFFGPGTRLTVL.

This chain joins TRBV7-2 and TRBJ1-3, with unresolved D. Germline V gene lookup returns CDR1 SGHTA and CDR2 FQGNSA. The CDR3 consists of 13 residues. The V end lost 1 base, the J end lost 4 bases, and 5 bases lay between the germline ends. The CDR3 DNA sequence: TGTGCCAGCAGCTTAGGCAGGGGAAACACCATATATTTT. This sequence encodes CASSLGRGNTIYF.

The V and J genes are TRBV6-1 and TRBJ1-1; D is perhaps TRBD1 (5 bases). CDR3 length equals 13 residues. Per germline, CDR1 MNHNS and CDR2 SASEGT. V lost 1 base and J lost 10, with 13 bases in between. CDR3 region: CASSEEGRSSAFF. DNA for the CDR3: TGTGCCAGCAGTGAAGAGGGGAGGTCGTCAGCTTTCTTT.

The J gene is TRBJ1-1, the V gene TRBV10-1; a possible D gene is TRBD1 (5 bases). The length of the CDR3 is 12 residues. CDR1 WNHNN and CDR2 SYGVQD come from the germline V gene (reference sequence). Trimming took 6 bases from V and 5 from J, leaving 10 bases between them. Here the CDR3 reads CASRGGGTEAFF. CDR3 DNA sequence: TGCGCCAGCAGAGGCGGGGGGACTGAAGCTTTCTTT.

The chain carries TRBV7-8 and TRBJ1-3; no definite D call. CDR1 is SGHVS, CDR2 FQNEAQ, per germline. The CDR3 spans 17 residues. V was cut by 1 base and J by 0 bases, with 13 bases left in between. Here the CDR3 DNA reads TGTGCCAGCAGCTTAGGGGCCACGGCAGCCTCTGGAAACACCATATATTTT. This translates into CASSLGATAASGNTIYF.

The chain employs TRBV6-2 or TRBV6-3 and TRBJ2-1, with TRBD2 matching over 9 bases. Trimming took 6 bases from V and 2 from J; bases not matched to a gene: 5. In germline, CDR1 is MNHEY, CDR2 SVGEGT. CDR3 length equals 15 residues. The DNA of the CDR3 is TGTGCCAGCAGCCAGACTAGCGGTCCCTACAATGAGCAGTTCTTC. It yields the protein CASSQTSGPYNEQFF.

CDR3 sequence: CASSIGQGAGNSPLHF. CDR3 sequence (DNA): TGTGCCAGTAGTATCGGACAGGGGGCGGGTAATTCACCCCTCCACTTT. The V and J genes are TRBV19 and TRBJ1-6; TRBD1 agrees at 11 bases. V dropped 3 bases and J dropped 6; count of bases not matched to a gene: 4. The CDR3 runs to 16 residues. Germline V CDR1 and CDR2: LNHDA, SQIVND (reference sequence).

The chain links TRBV11-3 to TRBJ1-3; 7 bases map to TRBD1. The germline CDR1 and CDR2 sequences are SGHNT and YENEEA. This CDR3 contains 16 residues. Germline trimming cut 5 bases from V and 3 bases from J; bases unmatched to any gene: 10. This chain's CDR3 is CASSPVDRLDGNTIYF. In DNA, the CDR3 is TGTGCCAGCAGCCCCGTGGACAGGTTGGATGGAAACACCATATATTTT.

This chain connects TRBV27 to TRBJ1-1; 12 positions match TRBD1. V shed 6 bases and J 1 base; nucleotides not matched to a gene: 9. This CDR3 is 17 amino acids long. The V gene's germline CDR1 is MNHEY and CDR2 SMNVEV (reference sequence). The CDR3 DNA is TGTGCCAGCAGACAAAGGGGGACAGGGGGCTGGAACACTGAAGCTTTCTTT. Translating it yields CASRQRGTGGWNTEAFF.

The chain is built from TRBV7-9 and TRBJ2-3; 7 bases are a match to TRBD2. There are 16 residues in the CDR3. The V gene end was trimmed by 8 bases and the J gene end by 1 base; junction bases not matched to a gene: 12. CDR1 SEHNR and CDR2 FQNEAQ come from the germline V gene (reference sequence). The CDR3 region is CASFGGVAQGTDTQYF. The DNA of the CDR3 is TGTGCCAGCTTTGGGGGGGTGGCGCAGGGCACAGATACGCAGTATTTT.

This clone has a single count. The sample contains more than one DNA sequence encoding this CDR3. The chain has TRBV27 and TRBJ2-1; D remains unclear. Germline V gene lookup returns CDR1 MNHEY and CDR2 SMNVEV (reference sequence). V lost 5 bases and J 0 bases, leaving 5 bases between the germline ends. There are 13 residues in the CDR3. The CDR3 DNA reads TGTGCCAGCAGTCTAAGCTCCTACAATGAGCAGTTCTTC. Encoded protein: CASSLSSYNEQFF.

The rearrangement uses TRBV20-1 and TRBJ2-2; no clear D gene. The CDR3 length is 11 residues. The V end was cut by 5 bases, the J end by 3 bases, with 4 bases between. Germline assignment: CDR1 DFQATT and CDR2 SNEGSKA (reference sequence). CDR3 bases: TGCAGTGCTCTAGACACCGGGGAGCTGTTTTTT. This encodes CSALDTGELFF.

The chain combines TRBV6-5 with TRBJ2-7, with 8 bases fitting TRBD1. The length of the CDR3 is 15 residues. Germline lookup yields CDR1 MNHEY and CDR2 SVGAGI. The J segment lost 6 bases and the V segment lost 4 bases, leaving 11 bases of the junction unmatched. CDR3: CASSSGTGLSSEQYV. The CDR3 DNA is TGTGCCAGCAGTTCCGGGACAGGTCTAAGTAGCGAGCAGTACGTC.